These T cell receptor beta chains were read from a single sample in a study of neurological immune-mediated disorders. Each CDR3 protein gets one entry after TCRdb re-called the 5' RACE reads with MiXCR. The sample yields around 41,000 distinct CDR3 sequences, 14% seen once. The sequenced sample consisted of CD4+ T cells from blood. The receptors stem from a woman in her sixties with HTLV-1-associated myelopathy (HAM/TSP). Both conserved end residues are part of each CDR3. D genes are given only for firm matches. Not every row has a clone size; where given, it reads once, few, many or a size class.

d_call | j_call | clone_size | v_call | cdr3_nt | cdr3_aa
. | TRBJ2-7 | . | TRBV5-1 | TGCGCCAGCAGCTTGGCCAGTGTGTCCTACGAGCAGTACTTC | CASSLASVSYEQYF
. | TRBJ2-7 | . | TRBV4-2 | TGTGCCAGCAGCCAAGAGGTTGGGAGCGAGCAGTACTTC | CASSQEVGSEQYF
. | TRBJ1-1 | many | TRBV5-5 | TGTGCCAGCAGCTTGTACCCCTCTACGGGGGTCGGGAACACTGAAGCTTTCTTT | CASSLYPSTGVGNTEAFF
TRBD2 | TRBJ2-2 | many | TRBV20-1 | TGCAGTGCCAGACCGGCCGGGACTAACCACGGGGAGCTGTTTTTT | CSARPAGTNHGELFF
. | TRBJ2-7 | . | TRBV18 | TGTGCCAGCTCACCAATAACTCACTACGAGCAGTACTTC | CASSPITHYEQYF
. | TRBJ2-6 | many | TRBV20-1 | TGCAGTGCTAGTATGCCTGGGGCCAACGTCCTGACTTTC | CSASMPGANVLTF
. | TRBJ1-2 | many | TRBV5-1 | TGCGCCAGCAGCGAGGACAGTAGTTATGGCTACACCTTC | CASSEDSSYGYTF
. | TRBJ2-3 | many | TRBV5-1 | TGCGCCAGCAGCACCGGGACCCCAAGCTTATACACAGATACGCAGTATTTT | CASSTGTPSLYTDTQYF
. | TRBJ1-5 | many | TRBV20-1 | TGCAGTGCTATTTCCCTGGAAGGCAGGGGCAATCAGCCCCAGCATTTT | CSAISLEGRGNQPQHF
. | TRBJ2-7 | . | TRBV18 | TGTGCCAACTCACCCTCCGGCGGTATCCTTCACGAGCAGTACTTC | CANSPSGGILHEQYF
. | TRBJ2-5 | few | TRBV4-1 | TGCGCCAGCAGCCAAGACCCTAGAGGGGGTAGGGAGACCCAGTACTTC | CASSQDPRGGRETQYF
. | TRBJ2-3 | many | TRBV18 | TGTGCCAGCTCACCACCGATGACAGAGATGGGTACAGATACGCAGTATTTT | CASSPPMTEMGTDTQYF
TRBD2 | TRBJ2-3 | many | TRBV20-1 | TGCAGTGCCCCGGGGCGCGAGCGGGGGCTACGGGATACGCAGTATTTT | CSAPGRERGLRDTQYF
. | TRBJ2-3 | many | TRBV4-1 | TGCGCCAGCAGCCAAGGTCCCGGGACCTCACCCACAGATACGCAGTATTTT | CASSQGPGTSPTDTQYF
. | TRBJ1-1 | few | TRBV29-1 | TGCAGCGTTGAGGCAGGTTGGAACACTGAAGCTTTCTTT | CSVEAGWNTEAFF
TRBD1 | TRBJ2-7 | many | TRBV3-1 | TGTGCCAGCAGCCCGCGTCGGACAGGGGGCTACGAGCAGTACTTC | CASSPRRTGGYEQYF
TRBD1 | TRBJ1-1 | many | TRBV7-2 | TGTGCCAGCAGCTTTCCCCGGGACAGATTACAAATGAACACTGAAGCTTTCTTT | CASSFPRDRLQMNTEAFF
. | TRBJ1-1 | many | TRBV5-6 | TGTGCCAGCAGCCTTGGTGGGGGGACTGAAGCTTTCTTT | CASSLGGGTEAFF
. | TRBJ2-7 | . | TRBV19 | TGTGCCAGTAGTATAGTGGGGGACGGGACCTACGAGCAGTACTTC | CASSIVGDGTYEQYF
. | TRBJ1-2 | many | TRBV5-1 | TGCGCCAGCAGCTATGGGACAAGGAACTATGGCTACACCTTC | CASSYGTRNYGYTF
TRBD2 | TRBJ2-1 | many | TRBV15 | TGTGCCACCAGCAGAGATAGGGGGACTAGCGGGGCCAATGAGCAGTTCTTC | CATSRDRGTSGANEQFF
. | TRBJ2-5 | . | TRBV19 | TGTGCCAGTAGTATAGATCTGGGGGCGCGTGAGACCCAGTACTTC | CASSIDLGARETQYF
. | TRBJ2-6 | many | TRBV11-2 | TGTGCCAGCAGCTTAGGTAATCCCGGGGCCAACGTCCTGACTTTC | CASSLGNPGANVLTF
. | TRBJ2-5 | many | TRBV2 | TGTGCCAGCAGTAAACTAGGAGAGACCCAGTACTTC | CASSKLGETQYF
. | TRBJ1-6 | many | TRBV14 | TGTGCCAGCAGCCAAGATGGAAGGAATAATTCACCCCTCCACTTT | CASSQDGRNNSPLHF
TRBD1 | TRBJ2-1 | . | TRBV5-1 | TGCGCCAGCAGATCAACAGGGGGCCGGTTCTTC | CASRSTGGRFF
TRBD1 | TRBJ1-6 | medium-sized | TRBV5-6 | TGTGCCAGCAGCCAGGGGGTTTGGTCACCCCTCCACTTT | CASSQGVWSPLHF
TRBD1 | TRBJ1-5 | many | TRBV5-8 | TGTGCCAGCAGCTCGAGACAGGGTCGGACCCAGCATTTT | CASSSRQGRTQHF
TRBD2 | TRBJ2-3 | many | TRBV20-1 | TGCAGTGCCAGAGTCGGGCTAGCGGGGCCCGATACGCAGTATTTT | CSARVGLAGPDTQYF
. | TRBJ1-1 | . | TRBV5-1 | TGCGACAGCAGCTTAGTGGGAGGGACGAACACTGAAGCTTTCTTT | CDSSLVGGTNTEAFF
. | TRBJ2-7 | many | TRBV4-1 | TGCGCCAGCAGCCAAGTCAGGGACTACGAGCAGTACTTC | CASSQVRDYEQYF
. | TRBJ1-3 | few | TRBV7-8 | TGTGCCAGCTCTTCGGGACAAGGCTCTGGAAACACCATATATTTT | CASSSGQGSGNTIYF
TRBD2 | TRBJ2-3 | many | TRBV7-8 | TGTGCCAGCAGCTCCCTCCTAGCGGGGGGGGCCGGCGGGAAACTTTGGTCCGATACGCAGTATTTT | CASSSLLAGGAGGKLWSDTQYF
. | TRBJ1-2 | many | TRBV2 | TGTGCCAGCAACTCTCAGGGGATCGGCTATGGCTACACCTTC | CASNSQGIGYGYTF
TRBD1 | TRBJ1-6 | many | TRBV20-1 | TGCAGTGCTCTACCGGGACAGGGGACTTCACCCCTCCACTTT | CSALPGQGTSPLHF
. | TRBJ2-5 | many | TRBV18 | TGTGCCAGCTCACCTCTCCCCCGCGGTGAGACCCAGTACTTC | CASSPLPRGETQYF
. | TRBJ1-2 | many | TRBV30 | TGTGCCTGGAGCAGCGGACTGAGGGGCTACACCTTC | CAWSSGLRGYTF
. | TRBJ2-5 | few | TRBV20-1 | TGCAGTGCTAGGGGAGAGACCCAGTACTTC | CSARGETQYF
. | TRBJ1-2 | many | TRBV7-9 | TGTGCCAGCAGCTTAGATGTGAATCTCGATGGCTACACCTTC | CASSLDVNLDGYTF
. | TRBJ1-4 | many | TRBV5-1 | TGCGCCAGCAGCTTGGACCTACCTAGGGAAAAACTGTTTTTT | CASSLDLPREKLFF
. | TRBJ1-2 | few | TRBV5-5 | . | CASSFYICSASSTGFYGYTF
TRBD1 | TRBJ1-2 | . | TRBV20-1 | TGCAGGGGCCAGGGGGTCTATGGCTACACCTTC | CRGQGVYGYTF
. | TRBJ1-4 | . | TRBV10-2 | TGCGCCAGCAGTGACACGGGGGCGGCTAATGAAAAACCGTTTTTT | CASSDTGAANEKPFF
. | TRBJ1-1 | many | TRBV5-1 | TGCGCCAGCAGCGGCGTAAACACTGAAGCTTTCTTT | CASSGVNTEAFF
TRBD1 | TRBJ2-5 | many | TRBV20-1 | TGCAGTGCTCCCGGGACAGGGCGGGAGACCCAGTACTTC | CSAPGTGRETQYF
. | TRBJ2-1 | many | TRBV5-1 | TGCGCCAGCAGCTTGGGGGCGGCTGAGCAGTTCTTC | CASSLGAAEQFF
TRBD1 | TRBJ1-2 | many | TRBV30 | TGTGCCTGGAGTTTGACAGGGCACGGCTACACCTTC | CAWSLTGHGYTF
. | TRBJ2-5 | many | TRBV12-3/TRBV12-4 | TGTGCCAGCAGCCCTAGGGGTAGCGACGGAGAGACCCAGTACTTC | CASSPRGSDGETQYF